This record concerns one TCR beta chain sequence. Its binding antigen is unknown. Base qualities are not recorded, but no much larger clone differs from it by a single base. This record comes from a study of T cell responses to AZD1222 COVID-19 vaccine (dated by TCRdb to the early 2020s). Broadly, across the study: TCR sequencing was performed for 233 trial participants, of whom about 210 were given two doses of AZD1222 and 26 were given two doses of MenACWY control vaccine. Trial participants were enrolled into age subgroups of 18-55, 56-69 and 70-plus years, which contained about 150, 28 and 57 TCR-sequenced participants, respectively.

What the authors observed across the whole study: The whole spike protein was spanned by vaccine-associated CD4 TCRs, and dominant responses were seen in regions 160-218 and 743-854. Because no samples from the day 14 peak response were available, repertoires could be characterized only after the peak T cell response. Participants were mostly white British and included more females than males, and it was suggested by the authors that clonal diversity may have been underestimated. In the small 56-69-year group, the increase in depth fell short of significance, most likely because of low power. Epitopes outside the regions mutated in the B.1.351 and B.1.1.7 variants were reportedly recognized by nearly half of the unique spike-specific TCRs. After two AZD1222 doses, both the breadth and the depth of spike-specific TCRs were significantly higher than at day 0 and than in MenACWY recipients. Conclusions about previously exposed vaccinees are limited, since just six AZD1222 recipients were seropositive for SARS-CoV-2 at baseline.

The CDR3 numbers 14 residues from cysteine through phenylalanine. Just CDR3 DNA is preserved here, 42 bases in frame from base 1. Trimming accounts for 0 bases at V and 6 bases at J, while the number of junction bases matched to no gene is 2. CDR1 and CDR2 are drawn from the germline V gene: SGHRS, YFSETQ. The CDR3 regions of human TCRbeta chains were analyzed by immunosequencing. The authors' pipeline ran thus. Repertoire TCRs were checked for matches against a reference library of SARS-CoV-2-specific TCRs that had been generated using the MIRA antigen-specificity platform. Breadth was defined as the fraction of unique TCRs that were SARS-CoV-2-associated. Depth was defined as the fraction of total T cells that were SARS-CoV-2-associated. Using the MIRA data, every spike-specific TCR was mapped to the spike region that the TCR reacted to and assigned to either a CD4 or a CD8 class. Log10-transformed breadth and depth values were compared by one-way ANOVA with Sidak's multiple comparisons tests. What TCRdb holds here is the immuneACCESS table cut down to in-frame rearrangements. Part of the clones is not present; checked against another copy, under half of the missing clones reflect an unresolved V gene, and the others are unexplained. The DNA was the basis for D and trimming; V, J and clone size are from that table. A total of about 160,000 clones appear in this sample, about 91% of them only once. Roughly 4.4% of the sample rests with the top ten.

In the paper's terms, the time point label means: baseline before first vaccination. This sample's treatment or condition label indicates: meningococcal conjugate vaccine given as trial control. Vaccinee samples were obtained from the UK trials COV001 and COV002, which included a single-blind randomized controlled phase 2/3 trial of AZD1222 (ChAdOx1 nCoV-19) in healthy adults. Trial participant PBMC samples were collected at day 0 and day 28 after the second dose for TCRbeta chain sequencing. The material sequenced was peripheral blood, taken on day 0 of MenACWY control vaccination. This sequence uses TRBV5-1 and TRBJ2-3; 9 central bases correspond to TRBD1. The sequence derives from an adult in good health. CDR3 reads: CASSLVGTGDTQYF. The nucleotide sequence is TGCGCCAGCAGCTTGGTCGGGACAGGGGATACGCAGTATTTT.